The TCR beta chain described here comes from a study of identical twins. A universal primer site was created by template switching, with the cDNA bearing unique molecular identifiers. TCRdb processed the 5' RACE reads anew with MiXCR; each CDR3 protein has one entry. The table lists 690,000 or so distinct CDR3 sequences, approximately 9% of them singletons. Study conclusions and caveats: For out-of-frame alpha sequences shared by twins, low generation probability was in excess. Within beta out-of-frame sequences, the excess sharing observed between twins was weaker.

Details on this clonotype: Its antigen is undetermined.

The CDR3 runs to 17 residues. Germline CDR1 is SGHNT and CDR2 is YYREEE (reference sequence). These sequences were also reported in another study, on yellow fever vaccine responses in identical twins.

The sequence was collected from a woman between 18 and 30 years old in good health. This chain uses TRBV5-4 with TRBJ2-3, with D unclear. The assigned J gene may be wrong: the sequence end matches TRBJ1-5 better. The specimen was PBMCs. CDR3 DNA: TGTGCCAGCAGCTTGGGGGTGGCTAGTGGAAGCCAAGATACGCAGCATTTT. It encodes CASSLGVASGSQDTQHF.